This T cell receptor (beta chain) was observed in a study of patients and donors after allogeneic stem cell transplantation. TCRdb itself ran the RT-PCR reads through MiXCR, one entry per CDR3 protein. The sample has about 40,000 distinct CDR3 sequences; 25% to 40% are singletons. V lost 3 bases and J 0 bases, leaving 9 bases between the germline ends. The CDR3 loop spans 15 amino acids. Germline-derived CDR1 and CDR2 are MNHEY and SMNVEV (reference sequence). The chain carries TRBV27 and TRBJ1-5; D not resolved. This receptor was taken from a human donor who was either an allogeneic HSCT recipient or a stem cell or donor lymphocyte infusion donor (not recorded which). It is not recorded whose cells these are; they may come from a transplant donor. What was sequenced was blood, either unsorted or a sorted T cell fraction (not recorded which). CDR3 sequence: CASSFAPYSNQPQHF. The CDR3 region has the DNA TGTGCCAGCAGTTTCGCTCCATATAGCAATCAGCCCCAGCATTTT.